This TCR beta chain was profiled in a study of a mutant IDH1 vaccine in newly diagnosed glioma. Trimming stripped 4 bases from V and 6 bases from J, with 10 bases between. This CDR3 contains 14 residues. In germline, CDR1 is SGHAT, CDR2 FQNNGV. Here immunoSEQ multiplex PCR was the method, and the copy in TCRdb shows in-frame clones only, minus some. The data contain 110,000 or so clones, almost 90% of them seen just once; the ten biggest clones take up more than 0.55%. As regards this clone: What it binds is unknown.

Time point defined: week 11, during vaccination. The vaccine gave 300 ug of a 20-mer mutant IDH1 peptide subcutaneously per dose. The chain recombines TRBV11-2 with TRBJ1-6; no clear D. The clonotype was recovered from a woman in her forties or fifties with glioma. This sample comprised PBMCs, obtained from a glioma patient whose treatment included an IDH1 peptide vaccine. CDR3 region: CASSYTGFNSPLHF. For the CDR3, the DNA is TGTGCCAGCAGCTATACGGGATTTAATTCACCCCTCCACTTT.